The rows below give T cell receptor beta chains drawn from one sample of a study of CDR3 diversity in severe acne. One entry per CDR3 protein results from TCRdb running MiXCR on the PCR reads. Here the sample spans tens of thousands of distinct CDR3 sequences, 45% to 60% being singletons. Material for sequencing was blood. These receptors were collected from a male donor in good health, without acne. Both conserved end residues are part of each CDR3. A D gene is named only where the DNA matches it firmly. Clone size is stated in some rows and not others, as once, few, many or a class when expanded.

d_gene,j_gene,v_gene,abundance,CDR3nt,CDR3aa
TRBD2,TRBJ2-7,TRBV20-1,once,TGCAGTGCTAGTGCTAGCGGGAGAGGCGAGCAGTACTTC,CSASASGRGEQYF
-,TRBJ1-1,TRBV29-1,many,TGCAGCGTTGAAGTTACAGGGTTGAACACTGAAGCTTTCTTT,CSVEVTGLNTEAFF
TRBD2,TRBJ2-7,TRBV12-3/TRBV12-4,-,TGTGCCAGCAGACGTTCTAGCGGGGGGGATCGGCAGTACTTC,CASRRSSGGDRQYF
-,TRBJ2-7,TRBV7-3,-,TGTGCCAGCAGCTTAGTTTCCGAGGGTCAGCAGTACTTC,CASSLVSEGQQYF
-,TRBJ1-2,TRBV5-6,-,TGTGCCAGCAGCTTGTGGGAGCACTATGGCTACACCTTC,CASSLWEHYGYTF
TRBD2,TRBJ2-1,TRBV7-9,few,TGTGCCAGCAGCCCATTAGCGGGAGGGCGAGGGGAGCAGTTCTTC,CASSPLAGGRGEQFF
TRBD1,TRBJ2-3,TRBV24-1,medium-sized,TGTGCCACCAGTGCGGCAGGGGGAGGCACAGATACGCAGTATTTT,CATSAAGGGTDTQYF
TRBD1,TRBJ1-6,TRBV7-6,-,TGTGTCGGCAGCTCCACAGGGGGCGATTCACCCCTCCACTTT,CVGSSTGGDSPLHF
TRBD2,TRBJ2-7,TRBV20-1,-,TGCAGTGCTAGGGGAACTAGCGGGAGGGCCATCGAGCGGTACTTC,CSARGTSGRAIERYF
-,TRBJ1-2,TRBV20-1,-,TGCAGTGCTGGAGGCTCTGGCTACACCTTC,CSAGGSGYTF
TRBD1,TRBJ1-5,TRBV12-3/TRBV12-4,many,TGTGCCAGCAGTTTACAGGGGGCGGGTCAGCCCCAGCATTTT,CASSLQGAGQPQHF
TRBD2,TRBJ2-3,TRBV7-2,few,TGTGCCAGCAGCACAGTAGCGGGAGATACGCAGTATTTT,CASSTVAGDTQYF
TRBD2,TRBJ2-7,TRBV20-1,-,TGCAGTGCTCCGTTAGCGACTAGCGGGAGGGCCTACGAGCAGTACTTC,CSAPLATSGRAYEQYF
TRBD2,TRBJ2-7,TRBV20-1,-,TGCAGTGCTAGAGATAGGGAACTAGCGGGAGGGCGGGACGAGCAGTACTTC,CSARDRELAGGRDEQYF
-,TRBJ2-2,TRBV5-8,many,TGTGCCAGCAGCTTGGTTGGGACCGGGGAGCTGTTTTTT,CASSLVGTGELFF
-,TRBJ2-2,TRBV7-6,-,TGTGCCAGCAGCACCCAAGACGCGAACACCGGGGAGCTGTTTTTT,CASSTQDANTGELFF
TRBD2,TRBJ2-7,TRBV11-3,few,TGTGCCAGCAGCTTAGAGGCTAGCGGGGGGGCCTACGAGCAGTACTTC,CASSLEASGGAYEQYF
TRBD1,TRBJ1-2,TRBV19,-,TGTGCCAGTAGTCCCCGGACAGGGGGCGGGTATGGCTACACCTTC,CASSPRTGGGYGYTF
TRBD2,TRBJ2-1,TRBV5-1,-,TGCGCCAGCAGCTTGGGAAGCGGGGGGGCGGGTGAGCAGTTCTTC,CASSLGSGGAGEQFF
TRBD1,TRBJ2-3,TRBV5-1,many,TGCGCCAGCAGCTGGACAGGGGGGGGTAACACAGATACGCAGTATTTT,CASSWTGGGNTDTQYF
-,TRBJ2-3,TRBV7-2,-,TGTGCCAGCAGCGACAACACAGATACGCAGTATTTT,CASSDNTDTQYF
TRBD2,TRBJ2-2,TRBV7-7,-,TGTGCTAGCAGCTCACGGGGGGCCGGGGAGCTGTTTTTT,CASSSRGAGELFF
-,TRBJ2-7,TRBV7-2,few,TGTGCCAGCAGCGTAGGGACTTACGAGCAGTACTTC,CASSVGTYEQYF
TRBD2,TRBJ2-7,TRBV2,-,TGTGCCAGCTCGAGGGCGGGAGGCTACGAGCAGTACTTC,CASSRAGGYEQYF
TRBD1,TRBJ1-4,TRBV19,-,TGTGCCAGTAGGGGGACAGTGGATGAAAAACTGTTTTTT,CASRGTVDEKLFF
-,TRBJ1-5,TRBV18,-,TGTGCCAGCTCACCGCAGGAGGGTTTGGGCAATCAGCCCCAGCATTTT,CASSPQEGLGNQPQHF
-,TRBJ1-3,TRBV5-1,-,TGCGCCAGCAGAAAGAGCGGGGACTCTGGAAACACCATATATTTT,CASRKSGDSGNTIYF
TRBD2,TRBJ2-1,TRBV7-7,medium-sized,TGTGCCAGCAGCTTAAAAGCGGGGGGTTCGAATGAGCAGTTCTTC,CASSLKAGGSNEQFF
TRBD2,TRBJ2-5,TRBV20-1,-,TGCAGTGCTCCACTAGCGGGAGTCGAAGGGACCCAGTACTTC,CSAPLAGVEGTQYF
-,TRBJ2-1,TRBV9,-,TGTGCCAGCAGCCTCGGCGCAGAGTCCTACAATGAGCAGTTCTTC,CASSLGAESYNEQFF
TRBD1,TRBJ2-5,TRBV7-4,-,TGTGCCAGCAGGCCTCCGGGACAGGGTAAAGAGACCCAGTACTTC,CASRPPGQGKETQYF